A selection of T cell receptor beta chains follows, all from one sample in a study of shared clonotypes between healthy human individuals. TCRdb's table, derived via immunoSEQ multiplex PCR, lists solely in-frame clones and lacks some. Here the sample spans 950,000 to 1,200,000 clones, roughly 77% being singletons. Sequences were obtained from memory CD4+ T cells from PBMCs. The receptors originated from a man aged 18 to 35 in good health. Some clones in this sample may be carry-over from other donors' samples. The CDR3 runs from the conserved cysteine through the conserved F or W. The D gene is left open where the match is weak. Size is omitted from some rows. Given values are once, few, many or a class for expanded clones.

clone size	V gene	D gene	J gene	CDR3 DNA	CDR3 protein
once	TRBV28	.	TRBJ2-1	TGTGCCAGCCCGAGAGGGGATGAGCAGTTCTTC	CASPRGDEQFF
.	TRBV25-1	.	TRBJ2-7	TGTGCCAGCAGTGAATATCGCCCAGGGGGGACTTACGAGCAGTACTTC	CASSEYRPGGTYEQYF
.	TRBV6-1	TRBD2	TRBJ2-3	TGTGCCAGCAGTGGGACTAGTTTGGGGCCGGGGGATACGCAGTATTTT	CASSGTSLGPGDTQYF
once	TRBV7-8	TRBD2	TRBJ2-1	TGTGCCAGCAGCTTCGCGGGAGGGCATACGATACAGCAGTTCTTC	CASSFAGGHTIQQFF
.	TRBV29-1	TRBD1	TRBJ2-2	TGCAGCGTTGAAACAGGGGTAGGGTCCGGGGAGCTGTTTTTT	CSVETGVGSGELFF
.	TRBV5-1	.	TRBJ2-5	TGCGCCAGCAGCTTATCCATAACCCAAGAGACCCAGTACTTC	CASSLSITQETQYF
many	TRBV4-3	.	TRBJ2-7	TGCGCCAGCAGCCAAGATCTCGGACCCTACGAGCAGTACTTC	CASSQDLGPYEQYF
.	TRBV28	TRBD1	TRBJ1-1	TGTGCCAGCAGTTCGACGGGACAGGGGAGGGTAGCTTTCTTT	CASSSTGQGRVAFF
.	TRBV18	TRBD2	TRBJ2-5	TGTGCCAGCCGACCACTAGCGGGAGCTCTTGAGACCCAGTACTTC	CASRPLAGALETQYF
few	TRBV19	TRBD2	TRBJ2-1	TGTGCCAGTAGGAGATCTAGCGGGAGCTCCTACAATGAGCAGTTCTTC	CASRRSSGSSYNEQFF
.	TRBV18	TRBD2	TRBJ2-2	TGTGCCAGCTCACGTACAGCGGGGCCGAACACCGGGGAGCTGTTTTTT	CASSRTAGPNTGELFF
.	TRBV4-3	TRBD2	TRBJ2-7	TGCGCCAGCAGTTACAAGTTCGGGCTAGCGGGAGAGCTCTACGAGCAGTACTTC	CASSYKFGLAGELYEQYF
few	TRBV5-1	TRBD1	TRBJ1-2	TGCGCCAGCAGCTTGGGGGACAGGGAGGTAGGAGGCTACACCTTC	CASSLGDREVGGYTF
.	TRBV15	.	TRBJ1-5	TGTGCCACCAGCAGAGATCTGGGGGCAAATCAGCCCCAGCATTTT	CATSRDLGANQPQHF
.	TRBV28	.	TRBJ2-1	TGTGCCACCACAGGCTCCTACAATGAGCAGTTCTTC	CATTGSYNEQFF
once	TRBV18	.	TRBJ2-1	TGTGCCAGCTCAGCCTATACGATTGCGAGGTCCTACAATGAGCAGTTCTTC	CASSAYTIARSYNEQFF
.	TRBV28	TRBD1	TRBJ2-7	TGTGCCAGCAGTATCCCGGGACAGAGCTCCTACGAGCAGTACTTC	CASSIPGQSSYEQYF
.	TRBV4-1	.	TRBJ2-1	TGCGCCAGCAGCCAAGTCAACATAATCTCCTACAATGAGCAGTTCTTC	CASSQVNIISYNEQFF
.	TRBV28	.	TRBJ2-5	TGTGCCAGCAGGGTCCAGGCGTACCAAGAGACCCAGTACTTC	CASRVQAYQETQYF
.	TRBV7-9	.	TRBJ2-5	TGTGCCAGCAGCGTCACTCAAGAGACCCAGTACTTC	CASSVTQETQYF
once	TRBV29-1	TRBD1	TRBJ2-2	TGCAGCGTTCGGGACAGCGGTTTAGAAAACACCGGGGAGCTGTTTTTT	CSVRDSGLENTGELFF
.	TRBV5-1	.	TRBJ1-5	TGCGCCAGCAGCTTGGAGGGGTCCCAGCCCCAGCATTTT	CASSLEGSQPQHF
.	TRBV5-1	.	TRBJ2-2	TGCGCCAGCAGCTCGTCGGGGGCCCCCGGGGAGCTGTTTTTT	CASSSSGAPGELFF
.	TRBV7-7	.	TRBJ2-1	TGTGCTAGCAGCTTGGGTTTATACAATGAGCAGTTCTTC	CASSLGLYNEQFF
.	TRBV18	.	TRBJ2-1	TGTGCCAGCTCACCCAGACGACTCGACAATGAGCAGTTCTTC	CASSPRRLDNEQFF
.	TRBV11-2	.	TRBJ2-7	TGTGCCAGCAGCTTAGTCAGGGGTCCCTACGAGCAGTACTTC	CASSLVRGPYEQYF
.	TRBV2	TRBD2	TRBJ2-3	TGTGCCAGCAGTACGGGACTAGCCACAGATACGCAGTATTTT	CASSTGLATDTQYF
.	TRBV27	.	TRBJ1-2	TGTGCCAGCAGTCAGACCTGGGACTCCCGTGGCTACACCTTC	CASSQTWDSRGYTF
.	TRBV6-5	.	TRBJ2-7	TGTGCCAGCAGTTACACCCATGCCGGGGGCTACGAGCAGTACTTC	CASSYTHAGGYEQYF
few	TRBV7-2	TRBD2	TRBJ2-7	TGTGCCAGCAGCTTAGGCGCTAGCGGGAGACCGTACTTC	CASSLGASGRPYF